This T cell receptor (beta chain) was obtained from a study of Tregs in tolerant kidney transplant recipients. Study outcomes and limitations: Biological reproducibility was not directly addressed in this study.

Mixed chimerism was transient after nonmyeloablative marrow transplants from related graft donors. Unstimulated Tregs (CD4+CD25+CD127-) and CD4+CD25- non-Tregs were sorted from PBMCs. By frequency, this clone registers medium-sized. No antigen is known for it. Read coverage stops 3 residues before the CDR3 terminus; the germline J gene supplies the remainder. Assay used: immunoSEQ multiplex PCR; TCRdb lists only in-frame clones, some missing. The sample has roughly 5,600 clones. This CDR3 is 13 amino acids long. V dropped 8 bases and J dropped 9; count of bases not matched to a gene: 7. From germline, CDR1 is MNHEY and CDR2 SVGEGT.

The chain combines TRBV6-2 or TRBV6-3 with TRBJ1-4, with TRBD1 matching 9 bases. This receptor was identified in a human patient who received a combined kidney and bone marrow transplant. Some T cells may be provided by the graft donor. The material was CD4+ T cells from blood (PBMCs), obtained roughly 14 months after the transplant. CDR3: CASATGTGKKLFF. The sequenced part of the CDR3 DNA is TGTGCCAGCGCCACCGGGACAGGGAAAAAA.